The rows below give T cell receptor beta chains drawn from one sample of a study of cytomegalovirus exposure and HLA in healthy donors. Repertoires were generated with immunoSEQ multiplex PCR, while TCRdb's copy carries only in-frame clones and drops some. The table records 100,000 to 150,000 clones, about 74% of them present only once. The sample comprised PBMCs. These receptors originate from a woman aged 45-60 years in good health and CMV-seropositive. Each CDR3 is given with its conserved first and last residue. Each record gives: CDR3 DNA, CDR3 protein, D gene, clone size, J gene, V gene. The D gene is left open where the match is weak. The size field is filled for only some rows; it gives once, few, many or a size class.

TGCAGCGTTGAAGGCGGCGGGACAGGGGAGGTGGGCACTGAAGCTTTCTTT,CSVEGGGTGEVGTEAFF,TRBD1,few,TRBJ1-1,TRBV29-1
TGTGCCAGCAGCACCCAGACTAGCACAGATACGCAGTATTTT,CASSTQTSTDTQYF,-,-,TRBJ2-3,TRBV7-2
TGTGCCAGCATTCGGAGATTGAACACCGGGGAGCTGTTTTTT,CASIRRLNTGELFF,-,-,TRBJ2-2,TRBV2
TGTGCCAGCAGCGACGGACAGGGTAGAGAGACCCAGTACTTC,CASSDGQGRETQYF,TRBD1,-,TRBJ2-5,TRBV7-9
TGTGCCATCATTAGGGGGCCACAGTCAGATACGCAGTATTTT,CAIIRGPQSDTQYF,TRBD1,few,TRBJ2-3,TRBV10-3
TGCGCCAGCAGTGAGTCCGGGAGCTCACCCCTCCACTTT,CASSESGSSPLHF,-,-,TRBJ1-6,TRBV10-1
TGCGCCAGCGAGAGCGGGGGCTTAGGGGAGACCCAGTACTTC,CASESGGLGETQYF,TRBD2,-,TRBJ2-5,TRBV5-1
TGTGCCAGCAGCTTAGGTCCCCAGGGGGAGACCCAGTACTTC,CASSLGPQGETQYF,-,once,TRBJ2-5,TRBV7-6
TGTGCCAGCAGCGACAGACAGGGGGCTTACACAGATACGCAGTATTTT,CASSDRQGAYTDTQYF,TRBD1,-,TRBJ2-3,TRBV6-6
TGTGCCAGCAGTCTAGCGGGGGCCAATGAGCAGTTCTTC,CASSLAGANEQFF,TRBD2,many,TRBJ2-1,TRBV16
TGTGCCAGCAATCCAGGACAGTTAAATCAGCCCCAGCATTTT,CASNPGQLNQPQHF,-,-,TRBJ1-5,TRBV6-1
TGTGCCAGTTGGGGGACAGGGAGCTACGAGCAGTACTTC,CASWGTGSYEQYF,TRBD1,few,TRBJ2-7,TRBV6-5
TGTGCCAGCAGCTTAGGACAGCTCATCCTCTATGAAAAACTGTTTTTT,CASSLGQLILYEKLFF,-,-,TRBJ1-4,TRBV7-8
TGTGCCAGCAGCGAAGGGGGTAGCACAGATACGCAGTATTTT,CASSEGGSTDTQYF,-,medium-sized,TRBJ2-3,TRBV6-4
TGTGCCAGCTCACCAGCGGGACCTTGGGAGGGAGATACGCAGTATTTT,CASSPAGPWEGDTQYF,TRBD2,-,TRBJ2-3,TRBV18
TGCGCCAGCGGTGAACTAGCGGGGGGATTTACAGATACGCAGTATTTT,CASGELAGGFTDTQYF,TRBD2,few,TRBJ2-3,TRBV5-1
TGTGCCAGCAGCCCAGGGCTGAACACCGGGGAGCTGTTTTTT,CASSPGLNTGELFF,-,-,TRBJ2-2,TRBV14
TGTGCCAGCAGCCCTTCTACCAGGTGGAATGAGCAGTTCTTC,CASSPSTRWNEQFF,-,-,TRBJ2-1,TRBV7-8
TGTGCCAGCAGGGAGAACGGGGAGCTGTTTTTT,CASRENGELFF,-,-,TRBJ2-2,TRBV2
TGTGCCATCAGTGAGTCCGGGACTAGCTCCTACGAGCAGTACTTC,CAISESGTSSYEQYF,TRBD2,-,TRBJ2-7,TRBV10-3
TGTGCCAGCAGATTGACAGGGGGCGATGGCTACACCTTC,CASRLTGGDGYTF,TRBD1,-,TRBJ1-2,TRBV6-4
TGTGCCAGCGGAGACGGTTCACCCCTCCACTTT,CASGDGSPLHF,-,-,TRBJ1-6,TRBV6-5
TGTGCCTGGTCACGGACAGGGATCCCAGGAGAGACCCAGTACTTC,CAWSRTGIPGETQYF,TRBD1,-,TRBJ2-5,TRBV30
TGTGCCAGCAGCTTATTGGCGGGGGACACAGATACGCAGTATTTT,CASSLLAGDTDTQYF,TRBD2,-,TRBJ2-3,TRBV7-2
TGTGCCAGCAGCGTAGGGGGGACAGGGCTCTACGAGCAGTACTTC,CASSVGGTGLYEQYF,TRBD1,-,TRBJ2-7,TRBV9
TGTGCCAGCAGTGCCCCCGGGGGTGTTGAAAAACTGTTTTTT,CASSAPGGVEKLFF,-,-,TRBJ1-4,TRBV25-1
TGTGCCAGCAGCACGTATCGGGGAAGGGCCGGGGAGCTGTTTTTT,CASSTYRGRAGELFF,-,-,TRBJ2-2,TRBV7-7
TGTGCCAGCAGTGTAACCAGGCTATCCTATGGCTACACCTTC,CASSVTRLSYGYTF,-,few,TRBJ1-2,TRBV6-5
TGTGCCAGCACCCGAGACAGGGACTATGGCTACACCTTC,CASTRDRDYGYTF,TRBD1,-,TRBJ1-2,TRBV5-6
TGTGCCAGCAGCTTAAGTACCAGATGGGAAAAACTGTTTTTT,CASSLSTRWEKLFF,-,-,TRBJ1-4,TRBV7-9
TGCAGCGCCCGACAGGGCCCAGTTGGGCTTTACACCTTC,CSARQGPVGLYTF,TRBD1,-,TRBJ1-2,TRBV29-1
TGTGCCAGCAGCCGGTTCTCTGGAAACACCATATATTTT,CASSRFSGNTIYF,-,once,TRBJ1-3,TRBV6-5
TGTGCCAGCAGCGGGGCGGTTGTTCAGACTGAAGCTTTCTTT,CASSGAVVQTEAFF,-,-,TRBJ1-1,TRBV5-4
TGTGCCAGCAGCGGAGAGGGGCTCCGGGACACCATTTATGGCTACCCCTTC,CASSGEGLRDTIYGYPF,-,-,TRBJ1-2,TRBV7-9
TGCGCCAGCAGCTTGGAACAGGGGATGGCTTTCTTT,CASSLEQGMAFF,TRBD1,-,TRBJ1-1,TRBV5-1
TGCAGCGTTGCGGGAGGCAGGGGCCAAGAGACCCAGTACTTC,CSVAGGRGQETQYF,-,few,TRBJ2-5,TRBV29-1
TGTGCCAGCACCCAGGACTTATCTGGAAACACCATATATTTT,CASTQDLSGNTIYF,-,-,TRBJ1-3,TRBV6-1
TGTGCCTGGACGGAGCTAAATACGCAGTATTTT,CAWTELNTQYF,-,few,TRBJ2-3,TRBV30
TGCAGCGTTGTGGGACAGGGCCTGCGTCAAGCTTTCTTT,CSVVGQGLRQAFF,TRBD1,few,TRBJ1-1,TRBV29-1
TGTGCCAGCAGTGCCATAGCGGGGGGCACAGATGCGCAGTATTTT,CASSAIAGGTDAQYF,TRBD2,-,TRBJ2-3,TRBV2
TGTGCCAGCAGCTCTGACAGGGCGATTAAGAACACTGAAGCTTTCTTT,CASSSDRAIKNTEAFF,TRBD1,-,TRBJ1-1,TRBV5-6
TGTACCAGCAGTCCCGCACGCAGAGAGACCCAGTACTTC,CTSSPARRETQYF,-,-,TRBJ2-5,TRBV6-5
TGTGCCAGCTCCGGTGGGACAGGGTACGAGCAGTACTTC,CASSGGTGYEQYF,TRBD1,-,TRBJ2-7,TRBV18
TGTGCCAGTATGGGGAGCTCACCCCTCCACTTT,CASMGSSPLHF,-,-,TRBJ1-6,TRBV7-9
TGCGCCAGCAGCTTGACAGGGGCGCACTATGGCTACACCTTC,CASSLTGAHYGYTF,TRBD1,-,TRBJ1-2,TRBV5-1
TGTGCCAGCAGCCCTACGGGACAGGCTAACTACGAGCAGTACTTC,CASSPTGQANYEQYF,TRBD1,-,TRBJ2-7,TRBV5-6